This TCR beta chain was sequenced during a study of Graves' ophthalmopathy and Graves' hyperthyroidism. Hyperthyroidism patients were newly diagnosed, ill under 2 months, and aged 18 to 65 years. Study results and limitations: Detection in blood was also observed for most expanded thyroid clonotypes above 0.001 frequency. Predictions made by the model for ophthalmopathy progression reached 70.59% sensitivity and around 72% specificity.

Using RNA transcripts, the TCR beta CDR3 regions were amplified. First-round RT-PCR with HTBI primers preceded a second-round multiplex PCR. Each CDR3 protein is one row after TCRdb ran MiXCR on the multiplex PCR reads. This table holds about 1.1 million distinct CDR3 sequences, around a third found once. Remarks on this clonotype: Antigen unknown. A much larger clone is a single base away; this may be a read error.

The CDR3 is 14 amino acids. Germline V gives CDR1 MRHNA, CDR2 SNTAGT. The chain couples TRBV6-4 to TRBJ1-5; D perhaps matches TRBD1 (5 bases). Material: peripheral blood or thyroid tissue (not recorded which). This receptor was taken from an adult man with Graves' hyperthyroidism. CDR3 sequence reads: CASSPRGGDQPRHF. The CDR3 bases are TGTGCCAGCAGCCCACGGGGGGGGGATCAGCCCCGGCATTTT.